Given below is one T cell receptor beta chain in context. These data come from a study of blood T cell repertoires in COVID-19. At the level of the study: In each case, the material was cDNA or gDNA derived from T cells, B-cell-depleted T cells, or PBMCs.

Under the authors' procedure: Amplified reference gene primers provided the basis for estimating nucleated cell counts. Assay: immunoSEQ multiplex PCR; the TCRdb copy retains only in-frame clones and omits some. V, J and clone size are those of that table, while D and trimming were read from the DNA. The table records roughly 280,000 clones, around 85% of them present only once. This CDR3 spans 12 amino acids. V dropped 1 base and J dropped 10; count of bases not matched to a gene: 1. Germline CDR1 and CDR2: SNHLY and FYNNEI. The sequencing sample was made of peripheral blood. The V gene is TRBV2, the J gene TRBJ2-1; 7 bases agree with TRBD1. The TCR was taken from a woman in her seventies with acute or convalescent COVID-19. The CDR3 sequence: CASSEEDREQFF. The CDR3 nucleotides read TGTGCCAGCAGTGAAGAGGACAGGGAGCAGTTCTTC.